This TCR beta chain was identified during a study of cytomegalovirus exposure and HLA in healthy donors. Study outcomes and limitations: For most TCR sequences rarity was the rule, although some public TCRs occurred in many donors.

This CDR3 comprises 16 residues. Deletions cut 0 bases from V and 0 bases from J, with 9 bases between. Per the germline V gene, CDR1 is LGHNA and CDR2 is YSLEER. As for this clone: Its antigen is as yet unknown.

The PCR made use of 60 Vbeta and 13 Jbeta primers. Sequencing was performed with immunoSEQ multiplex PCR; in TCRdb, only in-frame clones are kept and a portion is missing. The data contain 100,000 to 150,000 clones, approximately 78% of them seen just once; the ten biggest clones take up more than 3%. The specimen was PBMCs. The chain recombines TRBV4-3 with TRBJ1-3; D unresolved. The receptor was derived from a man aged 40-49 years in good health and CMV-seronegative. CDR3 in DNA: TGCGCCAGCAGCCAAGATTACAGATTCTCTGGAAACACCATATATTTT. It specifies CASSQDYRFSGNTIYF.